These 26 T cell receptor beta chains share one sample of origin, sequenced in a study of blood T cell repertoires in COVID-19. Generated by immunoSEQ multiplex PCR, the TCRdb table keeps only in-frame clones and is missing some. The data contain 200,000 to 300,000 clones, about 88% of them singletons. Material for sequencing was peripheral blood. These receptors originate from a woman aged 60-75 years with COVID-19, enrolled during active disease.

The chain employs TRBV27 and TRBJ2-7, with D possibly matching TRBD2 (6 bases). The ends were cut back, 5 bases at V and 0 bases at J, with 14 bases in the middle. Germline V gives CDR1 MNHEY, CDR2 SMNVEV (reference sequence). This CDR3 is 15 amino acids long. This chain's CDR3 is CASSPRLAHSYEQYF. In nucleotides, the CDR3 is TGTGCCAGCAGTCCCAGGCTAGCGCACTCCTACGAGCAGTACTTC.

This chain links TRBV27 with TRBJ2-7, with 9 positions matching TRBD1. This CDR3 spans 13 amino acids. Trimming removed 6 bases from V and 12 bases from J; junction bases left unmatched: 12. Germline CDR1 and CDR2: MNHEY and SMNVEV (reference sequence). This CDR3 is CASSPAGQGGRYF. In DNA form, the CDR3 reads TGTGCCAGCAGCCCAGCGGGACAGGGAGGTCGGTACTTC.

The rearrangement joins TRBV28 to TRBJ2-1; 16 nucleotides agree with TRBD2. V shed 5 bases, J shed 0 bases, and the junction held 13 bases outside the gene matches. CDR3 length: 21 residues. Germline V gene data show CDR1 as MDHEN and CDR2 as SYDVKM. For the CDR3, the DNA is TGTGCCAGCAGTCGCCTGATCGGGACTAGCGGGAGGGGAGGCTCCTACAATGAGCAGTTCTTC. It specifies CASSRLIGTSGRGGSYNEQFF.

V usage is TRBV4-3 and J usage is TRBJ1-5, with D maybe TRBD1 (5 bases). Germline V CDR1 and CDR2: LGHNA, YSLEER. The CDR3 is 15 residues long. The V end lost 4 bases, the J end lost 5 bases, and 15 bases lay between the germline ends. The CDR3 region has the DNA TGCGCCAGCAGCCCGCGTCGCGGGGACGATCAGCCCCAGCATTTT. Protein product: CASSPRRGDDQPQHF.

A single count supports this clone. V gene TRBV10-3 combines with J gene TRBJ1-1; D unresolved. The CDR3 spans 15 residues. From germline, CDR1 is ENHRY and CDR2 SYGVKD. Trimming removed 0 bases at V and 1 base at J, with 9 bases between. The CDR3 sequence is CAISESGRSNTEAFF. The CDR3 DNA reads as TGTGCCATCAGTGAGTCTGGGAGATCGAACACTGAAGCTTTCTTT.

The chain links TRBV2 to TRBJ1-5; tentatively, D is TRBD1 (5 bases). Germline loops: CDR1 SNHLY, CDR2 FYNNEI. The CDR3 runs to 14 residues. Trimming shortened V by 3 bases and J by 4 bases, and 10 bases separated the two germline ends. This chain's CDR3 is CASSDGGGNQPQHF. The CDR3 bases are TGTGCCAGCAGTGATGGGGGGGGAAATCAGCCCCAGCATTTT.

The chain links TRBV27 to TRBJ1-5; D is possibly TRBD1 (6 bases). Trimming took off 6 bases at V and 6 bases at J, with 18 bases between the two ends. The germline V gene has CDR1 MNHEY and CDR2 SMNVEV (reference sequence). CDR3 size: 15 residues. CDR3 amino acids: CASSHSARGSQPQHF. The DNA for the CDR3 is TGTGCCAGCAGCCATTCGGCGAGGGGGTCTCAGCCCCAGCATTTT.

The chain carries TRBV27 and TRBJ2-7; tentatively, D is TRBD1 (5 bases). CDR1 is MNHEY and CDR2 is SMNVEV in the germline V gene (reference sequence). Deletions cut 5 bases from V and 2 bases from J, with 25 bases between. The CDR3 is 18 amino acids. CDR3 DNA sequence: TGTGCCAGCAGTCTCCGCCCCGGGTTCAGCGACAGAACCTACGAGCAGTACTTC. It encodes CASSLRPGFSDRTYEQYF.

The chain couples TRBV7-2 to TRBJ2-1, with 9 bases fitting TRBD1. This CDR3 is 14 amino acids long. V gave up 7 bases and J gave up 10 bases; unmatched junction bases: 11. Germline loops: CDR1 SGHTA, CDR2 FQGNSA. CDR3 DNA sequence: TGTGCCAGCACCCTTCCCGGGACAGGGAGCGAGCAGTTCTTC. This sequence encodes CASTLPGTGSEQFF.

V usage is TRBV3-1 (or the pseudogene TRBV3-2) and J usage is TRBJ2-3, with D perhaps matching TRBD1 (6 bases). The CDR3 sequence is 18 residues long. The V gene lost 0 bases and the J gene lost 2 bases, with 18 bases spanning the gap. Germline V lookup: CDR1 LGHDT, CDR2 YNNKEL (reference sequence). Here the CDR3 reads CASSQDSPVGTTTDTQYF. CDR3 in DNA: TGTGCCAGCAGCCAAGACAGCCCAGTGGGGACAACCACAGATACGCAGTATTTT.

V is TRBV6-5 and J is TRBJ2-5, with TRBD1 as a possible D gene (6 bases). Trimming shortened V by 5 bases and J by 5 bases, and 12 bases separated the two germline ends. Germline V gives CDR1 MNHEY, CDR2 SVGAGI. CDR3 size: 13 residues. In DNA form, the CDR3 reads TGTGCCAGCAGTATTTACAGGGAGGAGACCCAGTACTTC. It codes for CASSIYREETQYF.

In its sample, this clone was seen once. The V gene is TRBV18, the J gene TRBJ1-6, with a possible D match to TRBD1 (6 bases). CDR3 size: 19 residues. Trimming removed 2 bases at V and 0 bases at J, with 17 bases between. Germline CDR1 is KGHSH and CDR2 is LQKENI. CDR3 protein: CASSPFGVQGSSYNSPLHF. CDR3 bases: TGTGCCAGCTCACCATTCGGGGTTCAGGGGAGCTCCTATAATTCACCCCTCCACTTT.

The chain uses TRBV7-6 and TRBJ1-5; D might be TRBD1 (5 bases). The V gene's germline CDR1 is SGHVS and CDR2 FNYEAQ. The CDR3 spans 17 residues. V lost 5 bases to trimming and J lost 0 bases, with 17 bases between them. CDR3 residues: CASSRPHGGGSNQPQHF. CDR3 nucleotides: TGTGCCAGCAGCCGACCCCATGGGGGGGGTAGCAATCAGCCCCAGCATTTT.

The CDR3 DNA follows: TGTGCCAGCTCACCACTGATGGACAGGGGGCTCTACGAGCAGTACTTC. As protein: CASSPLMDRGLYEQYF. This chain joins TRBV18 and TRBJ2-7; 11 bases are a match to TRBD1. V lost 1 base to trimming and J lost 3 bases; unmatched junction nucleotides: 5. Germline V lookup: CDR1 KGHSH, CDR2 LQKENI. The CDR3 sequence is 16 residues long.

This chain joins TRBV24-1 and TRBJ1-1; 7 nucleotides align to TRBD1. The CDR3 runs 22 residues. Germline lookup yields CDR1 KGHDR and CDR2 SFDVKD. V gave up 3 bases and J gave up 4 bases; unmatched junction bases: 28. CDR3: CATSDVIPGDRQGRGDGTEAFF. CDR3 sequence (DNA): TGTGCCACCAGTGATGTTATTCCTGGGGACAGACAGGGCAGGGGGGATGGCACTGAAGCTTTCTTT.

This clone was counted a single time. This sequence joins TRBV14 and TRBJ2-7; D is possibly TRBD2 (5 bases). The CDR3 length is 16 residues. The germline gives CDR1 SGHDN, CDR2 FVKESK. V lost 4 bases to trimming and J lost 4 bases, with 20 bases between them. CDR3 nucleotide sequence: TGTGCCAGCAGCCCCCGTTATGAGGGCAGGCGGTACGAGCAGTACTTC. It encodes CASSPRYEGRRYEQYF.

This clone was seen once. The chain combines TRBV15 with TRBJ2-1; tentative D call: TRBD1 (5 bases). CDR3 length equals 13 residues. Germline-derived CDR1 and CDR2 are LNHNV and YYDKDF (reference sequence). V was clipped by 3 bases and J by 4 bases, with 7 bases between them. The chain's CDR3 is CATSSDRYNEQFF. CDR3 in DNA: TGTGCCACCAGCAGTGACAGATACAATGAGCAGTTCTTC.

The gene calls are TRBV18 and TRBJ2-1; D gene ambiguous. Germline V gives CDR1 KGHSH, CDR2 LQKENI. The length of the CDR3 is 14 residues. V was shortened by 1 base and J by 3 bases, with 7 bases between the two germline ends. CDR3 in amino acids: CASSPQASYNEQFF. DNA for the CDR3: TGTGCCAGCTCACCACAAGCTAGCTACAATGAGCAGTTCTTC.

In this sample, this clone turned up a few times. The chain is built from TRBV7-9 and TRBJ1-2; maybe TRBD1 (5 bases). Germline assignment: CDR1 SEHNR and CDR2 FQNEAQ (reference sequence). The ends were cut back, 5 bases at V and 9 bases at J, with 19 bases in the middle. The CDR3 sequence is 14 residues long. The CDR3 loop is CASSPLKGRQSYTF. CDR3 bases: TGTGCCAGCAGCCCGCTCAAGGGGCGCCAGAGCTACACCTTC. Full variable domain (outside the CDR3, taken from reference TRBV7-9 and TRBJ1-2): DTGVSQNPRHKITKRGQNVTFRCDPISEHNRLYWYRQTLGQGPEFLTYFQNEAQLEKSRLLSDRFSAERPKGSFSTLEIQRTEQGDSAMYLCASSPLKGRQSYTFGSGTRLTVV.

This chain uses TRBV5-6 with TRBJ2-7, with 8 bases that match TRBD2. The V gene's germline CDR1 is SGHDT and CDR2 YYEEEE. CDR3 length: 16 residues. V shed 0 bases, J shed 4 bases, and the junction held 9 bases outside the gene matches. The DNA for the CDR3 is TGTGCCAGCAGCTTGGAGAGTAGCGGGACGCTATACGAGCAGTACTTC. Translated: CASSLESSGTLYEQYF.

The chain recombines TRBV7-8 with TRBJ1-5; D is possibly TRBD1 (6 bases). The CDR3 covers 14 residues. V was shortened by 3 bases and J by 4 bases, with 10 bases between the two germline ends. Germline V gene sequence: CDR1 SGHVS, CDR2 FQNEAQ. CDR3 nucleotide sequence: TGTGCCAGCAGCTTCAGGACAGTGAATCAGCCCCAGCATTTT. Amino acids: CASSFRTVNQPQHF.

This clone was seen a handful of times. This chain joins TRBV28 and TRBJ2-3, with 11 bases fitting TRBD2. The CDR3 spans 16 residues. Germline CDR1 and CDR2: MDHEN and SYDVKM. V was clipped by 3 bases and J by 5 bases; unmatched bases: 7. The CDR3 DNA is TGTGCCAGCAGTTTCATGGGACTAGCGGACCGAGATACGCAGTATTTT. Amino acid sequence: CASSFMGLADRDTQYF.

The chain joins TRBV19 to TRBJ2-3; D is undetermined. CDR3 size: 16 residues. Germline loops: CDR1 LNHDA, CDR2 SQIVND (reference sequence). Trimming took 2 bases from V and 3 from J, leaving 15 bases between them. The DNA of the CDR3 is TGTGCCAGTAGTATAAGGCTCGCCCCCGGGACAGATACGCAGTATTTT. Its translation: CASSIRLAPGTDTQYF.

This chain connects TRBV6-4 to TRBJ2-7, with TRBD2 matching over 11 bases. Germline V lookup: CDR1 MRHNA, CDR2 SNTAGT. This CDR3 region has 16 residues. V lost 6 bases to trimming and J lost 2 bases; unmatched junction nucleotides: 9. CDR3: CASSGGTSGRTYEQYF. The CDR3 nucleotides are TGTGCCAGCAGCGGGGGCACTAGCGGGAGAACCTACGAGCAGTACTTC.

This chain joins TRBV18 and TRBJ2-7, with 7 bases aligning to TRBD1. Germline CDR1 is KGHSH and CDR2 is LQKENI. V lost 2 bases to trimming and J lost 6 bases; unmatched junction nucleotides: 4. The CDR3 has 13 amino acids. The CDR3 bases are TGTGCCAGCTCACCAAGGGGGCGAAGCGAGCAGTACTTC. Amino acids: CASSPRGRSEQYF.

The chain employs TRBV2 and TRBJ2-5; D unresolved. V lost 6 bases and J lost 5, with 13 bases in between. Germline values: CDR1 SNHLY, CDR2 FYNNEI. The CDR3 totals 13 residues. Written as DNA, the CDR3 is TGTGCCAGCAGCTCCCCCCGGCGGGAGACCCAGTACTTC. This codes for CASSSPRRETQYF.